This T cell receptor beta chain derives from a study of T cells expressing NK-cell markers. TCRdb reworked the 5' RACE reads into one entry per CDR3 protein, no DNA. The sample holds 400,000 or so distinct CDR3 sequences. Germline V CDR1 and CDR2: DFQATT, SNEGSKA (reference sequence). The CDR3 is 16 residues long. The sequenced sample was blood T cells: a sorted CD56 or NKG2C T cell subset, CD4+ or CD8+ T cells, or bulk PBMC T cells (not recorded which). The TCR sequence derives from a woman between 50 and 59 years old in good health. V is TRBV20-1 and J is TRBJ2-1; TCRdb indicates TRBD2, and absent DNA this call remains unverified. CDR3: CSARDAGGSAGNEQFF.